This T cell receptor beta chain came from a study of T-cell reconstitution after alpha-beta-depleted transplantation in children. Unique molecular identifiers were built into the TCRbeta library. MiXCR was run by TCRdb on the PCR reads, yielding one entry per CDR3 protein. This sample carries about 460,000 distinct CDR3 sequences, 12% of them seen once, and the ten largest clones take 5% to 6%. CDR3 length equals 14 residues. CDR1 and CDR2 from the germline V gene are DFQATT and SNEGSKA (reference sequence). Between the trimmed V and J ends, which lost 6 bases and 5 bases, there was a span of 17 bases.

The chain is built from TRBV20-1 and TRBJ2-1; weak D call: TRBD2 (5 bases). This receptor was taken from a human donor who donated a stem cell graft to a child with combined immunodeficiency. The sequences come from PBMCs from the stem cell graft donor, collected from the stem cell graft. CDR3 sequence reads: CSAATGLANNEQFF. DNA for the CDR3: TGCAGTGCCGCGACGGGGTTAGCGAACAATGAGCAGTTCTTC.